This T cell receptor beta chain derives from a study of blood T cell repertoires in COVID-19. From germline, CDR1 is SGHVS and CDR2 FNYEAQ. Trimming cost V 3 bases and J 6 bases; bases outside gene matches: 4. The CDR3 contains 14 residues. The table came from immunoSEQ multiplex PCR; TCRdb's copy has only in-frame clones and leaves some out. The data contain about 270,000 clones, less than 95% of them singletons. This sequence originates from a man aged 35-49 years who had been exposed to COVID-19. The V gene is TRBV7-6, the J gene TRBJ2-1; TRBD2 matches 8 bases. What was sequenced was PBMCs or T cells enriched from blood (not recorded which). The CDR3, as DNA: TGTGCCAGCAGCTTTGCCGGGACTAGCAATGAGCAGTTCTTC. Its translation: CASSFAGTSNEQFF. The full variable domain, its missing parts supplied by reference TRBV7-6 and TRBJ2-1, is GAGVSQSPRYKVTKRGQDVALRCDPISGHVSLYWYRQALGQGPEFLTYFNYEAQQDKSGLPNDRFSAERPEGSISTLTIQRTEQRDSAMYRCASSFAGTSNEQFFGPGTRLTVL.